These T cell receptor beta chains were read from a single sample in a study of T-cell memory formation after mild COVID-19. A single record per CDR3 protein comes from TCRdb applying MiXCR to the 5' RACE reads. The sample includes 25,000 to 35,000 distinct CDR3 sequences, about 8% of them seen just once. Specimen: PBMCs or a T cell subset sorted from them (not recorded which). Receptors originate from an adult woman who had mild COVID-19 (a few samples of this study predate the infection). Cell type and time point are not known. Each CDR3 is given with its conserved first and last residue. A D gene is named only where the DNA matches it firmly. Clone size, where shown, is once, few, many, or a class for clones that have expanded.

TRBJ2-1	TRBD2	TRBV7-3	many	CASSLGGGLPNEQFF	TGTGCCAGCAGCTTAGGCGGGGGGCTCCCCAATGAGCAGTTCTTC
TRBJ1-2	TRBD1	TRBV29-1	many	CSVLRDRVWGYTF	TGCAGCGTCCTCAGGGACAGGGTGTGGGGCTACACCTTC
TRBJ2-3	-	TRBV7-3	medium-sized	CASSGGTRTDTQYF	TGTGCCAGTTCCGGCGGAACCCGCACAGATACGCAGTATTTT
TRBJ2-2	-	TRBV6-4	many	CASSGTGAVGELFF	TGTGCCAGCAGTGGGACGGGAGCAGTCGGGGAGCTGTTTTTT
TRBJ2-3	-	TRBV5-5	many	CASSLVNLVGTDTQYF	TGTGCCAGCAGCTTGGTCAATCTGGTGGGCACAGATACGCAGTATTTT
TRBJ1-6	-	TRBV4-1	few	CASSSWEDNSPLHF	TGCGCCAGCAGCTCCTGGGAGGATAATTCACCCCTCCACTTT
TRBJ1-5	-	TRBV27	many	CASSLGRGNQPQHF	TGTGCCAGCAGTTTAGGACGGGGAAATCAGCCCCAGCATTTT
TRBJ2-1	TRBD1	TRBV5-4	many	CASRAGTGGLGGFDEQFF	TGTGCCAGCAGAGCCGGGACAGGGGGCCTGGGAGGTTTCGATGAGCAGTTCTTC
TRBJ2-2	-	TRBV5-1	many	CASSLVAGAPTGELFF	TGCGCCAGCAGCTTGGTTGCAGGGGCACCCACCGGGGAGCTGTTTTTT
TRBJ1-3	-	TRBV2	many	CASSDQNSGNTIYF	TGTGCCAGCAGTGATCAGAACTCTGGAAACACCATATATTTT
TRBJ2-7	TRBD2	TRBV20-1	few	CSAKTLRGRLSEQYF	TGCAGTGCTAAGACCCTGCGCGGGAGGTTAAGCGAGCAGTACTTC
TRBJ1-4	-	TRBV2	many	CASSVVEKLFF	TGTGCCAGCAGTGTCGTTGAAAAACTGTTTTTT
TRBJ2-5	TRBD1	TRBV5-5	many	CASSYDRAQETQYF	TGTGCCAGCAGCTACGACAGGGCCCAAGAGACCCAGTACTTC
TRBJ1-4	-	TRBV27	many	CASSLNGEEKLFF	TGTGCCAGCAGTTTAAACGGGGAGGAAAAACTGTTTTTT
TRBJ1-1	-	TRBV5-1	many	CASEPGTPGSTEAFF	TGCGCCAGCGAACCCGGGACACCAGGTTCCACTGAAGCTTTCTTT
TRBJ1-2	-	TRBV29-1	many	CSVEPTGTSYGYTF	TGCAGCGTTGAGCCCACAGGGACCAGCTATGGCTACACCTTC
TRBJ1-5	-	TRBV9	many	CASSGNPRGTSNQPQHF	TGTGCCAGCAGCGGAAACCCGCGGGGGACAAGCAATCAGCCCCAGCATTTT
TRBJ1-6	-	TRBV12-1	few	CASSPRGGGDSPLHF	TGTGCCAGCAGCCCCAGAGGAGGGGGCGATTCACCCCTCCACTTT
TRBJ2-7	-	TRBV19	-	CASSQFLDSTYEQYF	TGTGCCAGTAGTCAATTCCTGGACAGCACCTACGAGCAGTACTTC
TRBJ1-1	-	TRBV24-1	many	CATSSGGPYTEAFF	TGTGCCACCAGTTCAGGAGGGCCTTACACTGAAGCTTTCTTT
TRBJ2-1	TRBD1	TRBV3-1	many	CASSHGQGLVDEQFF	TGTGCCAGCAGCCACGGACAGGGGCTTGTGGATGAGCAGTTCTTC
TRBJ1-2	-	TRBV20-1	many	CSAPYRATTSNGYTF	TGCAGTGCCCCCTACAGGGCCACGACCTCTAATGGCTACACCTTC
TRBJ2-1	-	TRBV9	many	CASSPNPTYNEQFF	TGTGCCAGCAGCCCCAACCCCACCTACAATGAGCAGTTCTTC
TRBJ2-1	TRBD2	TRBV20-1	many	CSARDGRGVAEQFF	TGCAGTGCTAGAGATGGGAGGGGAGTTGCGGAGCAGTTCTTC
TRBJ1-1	-	TRBV7-9	-	CASSWSGLNTEAFF	TGTGCCAGCAGCTGGAGCGGATTGAACACTGAAGCTTTCTTT
TRBJ2-7	TRBD2	TRBV11-3	many	CASSPPGLGAGVQYF	TGTGCCAGCAGCCCACCGGGACTAGGGGCCGGTGTGCAGTACTTC
TRBJ2-7	-	TRBV7-9	many	CASSFWGSNYEQYF	TGTGCCAGCAGCTTTTGGGGGAGCAACTACGAGCAGTACTTC
TRBJ1-4	-	TRBV7-9	many	CASSSIRGDATNEKLFF	TGTGCCAGCAGCTCAATCAGGGGCGATGCAACTAATGAAAAACTGTTTTTT
TRBJ1-3	-	TRBV29-1	many	CSGLDPGGNTIYF	TGCAGCGGACTCGACCCGGGGGGAAACACCATATATTTT
TRBJ1-2	-	TRBV7-9	many	CASSFDSYGYTF	TGTGCCAGCAGCTTCGACAGCTATGGCTACACCTTC
TRBJ2-7	TRBD1	TRBV7-9	-	CASSLVGNRGHEQYF	TGTGCCAGCAGCTTAGTGGGGAACAGGGGACACGAGCAGTACTTC
TRBJ1-5	-	TRBV5-5	many	CASSAGTYNQPQHF	TGTGCCAGCAGCGCCGGGACCTACAATCAGCCCCAGCATTTT
TRBJ2-2	-	TRBV7-8	many	CASSLDLAAGELFF	TGTGCCAGCAGCTTAGATCTAGCCGCCGGGGAGCTGTTTTTT
TRBJ2-1	-	TRBV5-1	many	CASSPDRSYNEQFF	TGCGCCAGCAGCCCCGACAGGTCCTACAATGAGCAGTTCTTC
TRBJ2-7	-	TRBV6-6	-	CASSLLGPEQYF	TGTGCCAGCAGTCTACTGGGACCCGAGCAGTACTTC
TRBJ1-6	-	TRBV12-3/TRBV12-4	few	CASSATGKGSGSPLHF	TGTGCCAGCAGTGCCACGGGGAAAGGGTCCGGATCACCCCTCCACTTT
TRBJ1-1	-	TRBV19	many	CASSILSGRTNTEAFF	TGTGCCAGTAGTATCCTATCGGGACGGACGAACACTGAAGCTTTCTTT
TRBJ1-2	TRBD1	TRBV7-9	many	CASSLSYRGEGYTF	TGTGCCAGCAGCTTGAGCTACAGGGGAGAAGGCTACACCTTC
TRBJ1-1	-	TRBV19	many	CASSIDQVPGTEAFF	TGTGCCAGTAGTATAGATCAGGTGCCAGGCACTGAAGCTTTCTTT
TRBJ2-5	TRBD2	TRBV7-2	many	CASSPVLAVYQETQYF	TGTGCCAGCAGCCCCGTCCTAGCGGTTTACCAAGAGACCCAGTACTTC
TRBJ1-2	-	TRBV20-1	many	CSARDIRPRGFYGYTF	TGCAGTGCTAGAGATATTAGGCCGAGAGGGTTCTATGGCTACACCTTC
TRBJ2-5	-	TRBV7-9	many	CASSPGTGLRSPQETQYF	TGTGCCAGCAGCCCTGGGACTGGACTCAGGTCCCCCCAAGAGACCCAGTACTTC
TRBJ2-3	TRBD2	TRBV20-1	many	CSASPLAGGPSDTQYF	TGCAGTGCTAGCCCGCTAGCGGGAGGGCCGTCAGATACGCAGTATTTT
TRBJ2-1	TRBD2	TRBV4-3	many	CASSQQTSGSYNEQFF	TGCGCCAGCAGCCAACAGACTAGCGGGAGCTACAATGAGCAGTTCTTC
TRBJ2-3	TRBD2	TRBV9	many	CASSATPSGRGSDTQYF	TGTGCCAGCAGCGCTACTCCTAGCGGGAGAGGGTCAGATACGCAGTATTTT
TRBJ1-3	-	TRBV20-1	many	CSASLLGGVGGNTIYF	TGCAGTGCTAGCCTACTTGGTGGGGTGGGCGGAAACACCATATATTTT
TRBJ2-5	-	TRBV3-1	many	CASSLRTVFEETQYF	TGTGCCAGCAGCCTGAGGACAGTATTTGAAGAGACCCAGTACTTC
TRBJ2-3	-	TRBV9	many	CASSSQAGVLDTQYF	TGTGCCAGCAGCTCCCAGGCCGGGGTATTAGATACGCAGTATTTT
TRBJ2-7	-	TRBV5-5	many	CASSASWWGTSYEQYF	TGTGCCAGCAGCGCATCCTGGTGGGGTACCTCCTACGAGCAGTACTTC
TRBJ2-3	TRBD2	TRBV6-6	few	CATLKSSGGTDTQYF	TGTGCCACTCTGAAATCTAGCGGGGGCACAGATACGCAGTATTTT
TRBJ1-2	TRBD1	TRBV20-1	many	CSARDRVHYGYTF	TGCAGTGCTCGGGACAGGGTGCATTATGGCTACACCTTC
TRBJ2-1	TRBD2	TRBV7-2	-	CASSPWGGNEQFF	TGTGCCAGCAGCCCATGGGGGGGCAATGAGCAGTTCTTC
TRBJ2-1	TRBD1	TRBV15	few	CATSRGTGGNYNEQFF	TGTGCCACCAGCAGAGGGACAGGGGGAAACTACAATGAGCAGTTCTTC
TRBJ1-5	-	TRBV9	many	CASSPAGAQPQHF	TGTGCCAGCAGCCCCGCAGGGGCCCAGCCCCAGCATTTT